One and the same sample provided the 4 T cell receptor beta chains below, sequenced in a study of T cells after yellow fever vaccination. TCRdb re-called the 5' RACE reads through MiXCR, storing one row per CDR3 protein. Found here are some 32,000 distinct CDR3 sequences, around 7% of them singletons; the top ten hold under 25%. This sample comprised PBMCs, either bulk or a sorted T-cell subset (CD4+, CD8+, memory, or dextramer-sorted; not recorded which), obtained on the day of the first yellow fever vaccination. The source of these receptors is a man between 18 and 29 years old who received the YFV17D yellow fever vaccine.

This clonotype showed up just once. It may be a read error: a sequence one base away is much more abundant. The gene calls are TRBV6-2 or TRBV6-3 and TRBJ2-3; maybe TRBD1 (5 bases). Germline V gene data show CDR1 as MNHEY and CDR2 as SVGEGT. The ends were cut back, 6 bases at V and 6 bases at J, with 13 bases in the middle. The CDR3 contains 13 residues. The CDR3 DNA follows: TGTGCCAGCAGCGAACAGGTGGTGGATACGCAGTATTTT. Residues: CASSEQVVDTQYF.

At least ten counts were recorded for this clonotype. V and J are TRBV10-2 and TRBJ2-5; D unresolved. This CDR3 is built from 13 residues. Germline V CDR1 and CDR2: WSHSY, SAAADI. V dropped 8 bases and J dropped 5 bases, with 15 bases sitting between them. CDR3 coding DNA: TGCGCCAGCTCGGTTTCAGGCCGGGAGACCCAGTACTTC. Translating gives CASSVSGRETQYF.

This clonotype came up many times. The chain is built from TRBV2 and TRBJ2-7, with D perhaps TRBD1 or TRBD2 (6 bases each). The CDR3 is 13 residues long. CDR1 is SNHLY, CDR2 FYNNEI, per germline. Trimming pared 6 bases from V and 6 bases from J, leaving 15 bases between. The CDR3 sequence is CASRRGETGEQYV. Written as DNA, the CDR3 is TGTGCCAGCAGGAGGGGGGAGACGGGCGAGCAGTACGTC.

This clonotype has more than one count but fewer than ten. The chain recombines TRBV20-1 with TRBJ1-5, with D possibly TRBD1 on 5 matching bases. Trimming cost V 6 bases and J 5 bases, with 17 bases left between them. Germline assignment: CDR1 DFQATT and CDR2 SNEGSKA (reference sequence). The CDR3 consists of 14 residues. This CDR3 reads CSANNRDPHQPQHF. The DNA for the CDR3 is TGCAGTGCGAATAACCGGGACCCGCATCAGCCCCAGCATTTT.